These T cell receptor beta chains were read from a single sample in a study of T cell repertoires in cytomegalovirus infection. TCRdb recomputed calls from the reads with MiXCR, one row per CDR3 protein. Found here are more than 150,000 distinct CDR3 sequences, about 15% of them singletons; the top ten hold around 19%. Sequencing was performed on CD8+ T cells from PBMCs. Every receptor here comes from a human donor in good health (CMV status not recorded). Some clones in this sample may be carry-over from other donors' samples. The CDR3 runs from the conserved cysteine through the conserved F or W.

j_gene | v_gene | CDR3aa
TRBJ1-5 | TRBV27 | CASSLGRDGGNQPQHF
TRBJ2-3 | TRBV5-6 | CASRKLAAAITDTQYF
TRBJ2-1 | TRBV28 | CASSSLRSYNEQFF
TRBJ2-7 | TRBV20-1 | CSAINSGGSSYEQYF
TRBJ2-1 | TRBV7-6 | CASSRDSFYNEQFF
TRBJ1-5 | TRBV20-1 | CSAQDRGMSGQPQHF
TRBJ2-7 | TRBV29-1 | CSVEKRDSYEQYF
TRBJ2-3 | TRBV28 | CASSRVSTDTQYF
TRBJ2-1 | TRBV7-2 | CASSSLGLAGHEQFF
TRBJ2-1 | TRBV12-3/TRBV12-4 | CASSRRDNSYNEQFF
TRBJ2-1 | TRBV24-1 | CATSDSSPTGGPYNEQFF
TRBJ2-3 | TRBV7-3 | CASRSTGEDTQYF
TRBJ2-7 | TRBV6-6 | CASSYSTGRTYEQYF
TRBJ1-2 | TRBV7-9 | CASSTGTAGYTF
TRBJ2-5 | TRBV28 | CASSLGGSIETQYF
TRBJ2-2 | TRBV14 | CASSQGIGELFF
TRBJ2-5 | TRBV7-9 | CASSPTATGGYF
TRBJ1-5 | TRBV20-1 | CSGQGGGQPQHF
TRBJ1-5 | TRBV28 | CASSFRPRGSNQPQHF
TRBJ2-1 | TRBV7-9 | CASSSAPLGEQFF
TRBJ1-1 | TRBV27 | CDSSSGQLRVNTEAFF
TRBJ1-1 | TRBV6-2/TRBV6-3 | CASSYRGQRLNTEAFF
TRBJ1-3 | TRBV7-2 | CASSLAGYAGNTIYF
TRBJ2-7 | TRBV7-2 | CASSLGSGRKYEQYF
TRBJ2-1 | TRBV11-3 | CASSLGGEGGWDEQFF
TRBJ1-1 | TRBV6-2/TRBV6-3 | CASSTSTGNTEAFF
TRBJ1-5 | TRBV19 | CASSKSLGSNQPQHF
TRBJ1-1 | TRBV27 | CASSLYRNTEAFF
TRBJ1-1 | TRBV12-5 | CAGPLRMTNTEAFF
TRBJ2-1 | TRBV7-7 | CASSSGLAGYEQFF
TRBJ2-5 | TRBV7-9 | CASSTRGTGAQETQYF
TRBJ2-1 | TRBV25-1 | CASGSGSYSYNEQFF
TRBJ1-1 | TRBV7-9 | CASTDNTEAFF
TRBJ2-7 | TRBV7-2 | CASSLTPGGEQYF
TRBJ2-3 | TRBV11-2 | CASSLEVASGRTDTQYF
TRBJ2-7 | TRBV19 | CASTPSGRSSYEQYF
TRBJ2-1 | TRBV7-3 | CASSLTPGGIGLATDEQFF
TRBJ2-1 | TRBV20-1 | CSAPRGYEQFF
TRBJ2-3 | TRBV28 | CASSFPLRGSEADTQYF
TRBJ1-1 | TRBV7-9 | CASSLRQGEAFF
TRBJ1-6 | TRBV2 | CASSEAEAYSTAFLRSPLHF
TRBJ2-5 | TRBV7-9 | CASMRAAQETQYF
TRBJ2-6 | TRBV18 | CASSLTGVNIHSGANVLTF
TRBJ2-7 | TRBV11-3 | CASSLLGAPYEQYF
TRBJ2-5 | TRBV7-9 | CASHPGPGGETQYF
TRBJ2-7 | TRBV6-2/TRBV6-3 | CASSSGDSLNDYEQYF
TRBJ2-1 | TRBV7-8 | CASSPSWTSGNPYNEQFF
TRBJ2-1 | TRBV7-2 | CASSLSGTSGYNEQFF
TRBJ2-7 | TRBV7-9 | CASSPPDRPYEQYF
TRBJ2-5 | TRBV7-2 | CASSSLGETQYF
TRBJ2-1 | TRBV7-9 | CASSLQDEQFF
TRBJ2-1 | TRBV19 | CASSSGDEQFF
TRBJ1-2 | TRBV5-5 | CASILLWGQTLDYGYTF